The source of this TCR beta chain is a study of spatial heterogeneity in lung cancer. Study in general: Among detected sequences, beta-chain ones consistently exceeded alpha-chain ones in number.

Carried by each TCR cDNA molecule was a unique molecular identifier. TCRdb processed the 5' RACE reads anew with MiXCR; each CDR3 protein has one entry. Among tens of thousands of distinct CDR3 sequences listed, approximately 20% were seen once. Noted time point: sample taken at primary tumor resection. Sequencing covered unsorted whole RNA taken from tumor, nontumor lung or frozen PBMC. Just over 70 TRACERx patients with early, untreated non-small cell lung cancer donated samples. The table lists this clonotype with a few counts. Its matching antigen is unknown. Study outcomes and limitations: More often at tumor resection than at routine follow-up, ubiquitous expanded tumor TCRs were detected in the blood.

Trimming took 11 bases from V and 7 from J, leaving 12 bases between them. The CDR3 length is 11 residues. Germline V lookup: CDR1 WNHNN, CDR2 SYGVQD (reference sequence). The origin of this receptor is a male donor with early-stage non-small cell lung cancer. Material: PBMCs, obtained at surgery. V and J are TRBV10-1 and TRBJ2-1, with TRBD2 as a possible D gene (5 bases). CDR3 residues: CAHRAGNEQFF. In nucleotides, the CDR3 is TGCGCCCACCGGGCGGGTAATGAGCAGTTCTTC.